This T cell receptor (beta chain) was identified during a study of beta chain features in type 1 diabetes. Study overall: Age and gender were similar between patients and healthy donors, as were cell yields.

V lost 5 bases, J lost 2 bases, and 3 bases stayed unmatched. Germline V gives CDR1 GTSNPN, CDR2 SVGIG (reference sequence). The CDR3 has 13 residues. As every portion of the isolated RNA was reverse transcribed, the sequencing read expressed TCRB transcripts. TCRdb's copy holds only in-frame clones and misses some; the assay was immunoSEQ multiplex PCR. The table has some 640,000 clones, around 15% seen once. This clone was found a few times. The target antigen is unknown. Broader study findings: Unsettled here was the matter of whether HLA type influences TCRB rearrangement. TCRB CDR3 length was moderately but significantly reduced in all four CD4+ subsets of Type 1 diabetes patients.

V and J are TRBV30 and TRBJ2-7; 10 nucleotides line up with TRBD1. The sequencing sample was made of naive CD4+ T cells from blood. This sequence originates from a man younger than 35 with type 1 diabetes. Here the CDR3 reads CAWGQGETYEQYF. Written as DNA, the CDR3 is TGTGCCTGGGGACAGGGGGAAACCTACGAGCAGTACTTC.